The 5 T cell receptor beta chains presented below share a single source sample, sequenced in a study of cytomegalovirus exposure and HLA in healthy donors. The PCR used 60 Vbeta and 13 Jbeta primers. Only in-frame clones appear in the TCRdb table, and some are missing; sequencing was by immunoSEQ multiplex PCR. The sample records about 150,000 clones, over 70% being singletons. Material for sequencing was PBMCs. The receptors here all came from a woman in her forties or fifties in good health and CMV-seropositive.

The chain combines TRBV4-2 with TRBJ2-3; D is ambiguous. The CDR3 covers 13 residues. The germline V and J ends were trimmed by 0 bases and 3 bases, with 4 bases remaining between them. The V gene's germline CDR1 is LGHNA and CDR2 YNFKEQ. This CDR3 is CASSQERTDTQYF. The CDR3 nucleotides are TGTGCCAGCAGCCAAGAGAGGACAGATACGCAGTATTTT.

The V gene is TRBV4-3, the J gene TRBJ1-2, with a possible D match to TRBD1 (5 bases). The CDR3 consists of 14 residues. CDR1 and CDR2 (germline): LGHNA, YSLEER. Trimming removed 4 bases from V and 5 bases from J, with 14 bases in between. CDR3 in amino acids: CASSRAVTDYGYTF. CDR3 nucleotide sequence: TGCGCCAGCAGCCGGGCCGTGACAGATTATGGCTACACCTTC.

This clone was seen only a few times. The V gene is TRBV9, the J gene TRBJ2-1; no reliable D call. The V end lost 0 bases, the J end lost 0 bases, and 7 bases lay between the germline ends. In germline, CDR1 is SGDLS, CDR2 YYNGEE. The CDR3 extends over 15 amino acids. CDR3 sequence (DNA): TGTGCCAGCAGCGTAGGTACCAGCTCCTACAATGAGCAGTTCTTC. This sequence encodes CASSVGTSSYNEQFF.

The V call is TRBV19, the J call TRBJ1-6; D unresolved. V was trimmed by 2 bases and J by 7 bases, leaving 9 bases between them. The CDR3 is 14 residues long. Per the germline V gene, CDR1 is LNHDA and CDR2 is SQIVND (reference sequence). CDR3 nucleotides: TGTGCCAGTAGTATACGAGGAAGAAATTCACCCCTCCACTTT. The encoded protein is CASSIRGRNSPLHF.

This chain joins TRBV28 and TRBJ2-2, with 9 positions matching TRBD2. Germline CDR1 MDHEN, CDR2 SYDVKM. J lost 3 bases, V lost 5 bases, and 10 bases had no gene match. This CDR3 comprises 17 residues. CDR3 sequence: CASSPSSAGGDTGELFF. The CDR3 DNA follows: TGTGCCAGCAGTCCCTCTTCAGCGGGAGGAGACACCGGGGAGCTGTTTTTT. The full variable domain, completed using reference TRBV28 and TRBJ2-2, is DVKVTQSSRYLVKRTGEKVFLECVQDMDHENMFWYRQDPGLGLRLIYFSYDVKMKEKGDIPEGYSVSREKKERFSLILESASTNQTSMYLCASSPSSAGGDTGELFFGEGSRLTVL.